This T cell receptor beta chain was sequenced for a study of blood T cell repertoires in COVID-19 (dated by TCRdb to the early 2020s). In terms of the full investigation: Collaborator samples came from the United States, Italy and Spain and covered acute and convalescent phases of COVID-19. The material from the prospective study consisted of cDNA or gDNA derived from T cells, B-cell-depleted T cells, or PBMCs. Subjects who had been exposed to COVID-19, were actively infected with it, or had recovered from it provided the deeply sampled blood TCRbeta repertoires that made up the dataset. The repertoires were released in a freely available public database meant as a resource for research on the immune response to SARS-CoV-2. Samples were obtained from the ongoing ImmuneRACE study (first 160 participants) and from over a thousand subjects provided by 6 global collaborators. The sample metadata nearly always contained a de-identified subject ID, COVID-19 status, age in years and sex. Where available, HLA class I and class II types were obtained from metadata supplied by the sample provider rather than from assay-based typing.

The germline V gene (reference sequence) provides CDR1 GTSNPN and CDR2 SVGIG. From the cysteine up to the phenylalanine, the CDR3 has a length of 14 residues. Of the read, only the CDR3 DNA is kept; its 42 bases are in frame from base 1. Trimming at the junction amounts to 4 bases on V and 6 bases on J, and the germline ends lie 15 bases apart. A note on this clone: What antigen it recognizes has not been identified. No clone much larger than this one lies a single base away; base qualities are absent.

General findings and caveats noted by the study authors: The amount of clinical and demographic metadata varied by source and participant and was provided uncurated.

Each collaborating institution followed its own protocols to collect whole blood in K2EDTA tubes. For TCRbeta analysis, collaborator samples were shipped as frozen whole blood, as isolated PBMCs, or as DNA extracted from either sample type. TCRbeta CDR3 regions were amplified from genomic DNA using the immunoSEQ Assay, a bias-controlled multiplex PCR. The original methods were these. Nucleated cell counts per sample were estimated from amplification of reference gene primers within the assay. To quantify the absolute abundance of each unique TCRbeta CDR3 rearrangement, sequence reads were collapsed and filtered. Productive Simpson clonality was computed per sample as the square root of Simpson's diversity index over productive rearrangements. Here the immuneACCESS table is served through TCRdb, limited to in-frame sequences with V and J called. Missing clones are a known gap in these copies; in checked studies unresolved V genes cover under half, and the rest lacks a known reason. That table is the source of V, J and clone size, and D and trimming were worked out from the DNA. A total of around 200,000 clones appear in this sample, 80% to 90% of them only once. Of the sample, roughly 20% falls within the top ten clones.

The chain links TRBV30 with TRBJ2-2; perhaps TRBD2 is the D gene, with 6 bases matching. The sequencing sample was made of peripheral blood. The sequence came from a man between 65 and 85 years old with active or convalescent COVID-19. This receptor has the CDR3 CAWNTKGGAGELFF. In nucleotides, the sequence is TGTGCCTGGAACACCAAAGGCGGGGCCGGGGAGCTGTTTTTT. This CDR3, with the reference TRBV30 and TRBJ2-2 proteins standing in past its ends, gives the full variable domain SQTIHQWPATLVQPVGSPLSLECTVEGTSNPNLYWYRQAAGRGLQLLFYSVGIGQISSEVPQNLSASRPQDRQFILSSKKLLLSDSGFYLCAWNTKGGAGELFFGEGSRLTVL.